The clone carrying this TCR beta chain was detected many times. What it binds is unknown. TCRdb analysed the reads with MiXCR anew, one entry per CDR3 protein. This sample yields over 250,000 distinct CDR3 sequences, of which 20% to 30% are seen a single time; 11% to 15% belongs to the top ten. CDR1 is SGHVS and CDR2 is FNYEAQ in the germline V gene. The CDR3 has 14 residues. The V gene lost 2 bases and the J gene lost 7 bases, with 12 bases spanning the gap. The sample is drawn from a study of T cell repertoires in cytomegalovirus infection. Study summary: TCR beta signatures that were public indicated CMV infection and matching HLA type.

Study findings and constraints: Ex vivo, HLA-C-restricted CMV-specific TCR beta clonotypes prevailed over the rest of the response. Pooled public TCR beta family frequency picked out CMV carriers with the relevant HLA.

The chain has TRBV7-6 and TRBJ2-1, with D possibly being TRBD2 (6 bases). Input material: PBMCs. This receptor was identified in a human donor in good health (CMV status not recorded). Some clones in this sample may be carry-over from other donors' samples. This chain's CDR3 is CASSLTRSGNEQFF. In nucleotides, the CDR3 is TGTGCCAGCAGCTTAACTAGGAGCGGGAATGAGCAGTTCTTC. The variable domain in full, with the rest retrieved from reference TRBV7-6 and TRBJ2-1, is GAGVSQSPRYKVTKRGQDVALRCDPISGHVSLYWYRQALGQGPEFLTYFNYEAQQDKSGLPNDRFSAERPEGSISTLTIQRTEQRDSAMYRCASSLTRSGNEQFFGPGTRLTVL.